Each of the 8 T cell receptor beta chains below was sequenced from the same sample in a study of cytomegalovirus exposure and HLA in healthy donors. PCR employed 60 Vbeta and 13 Jbeta primers. The repertoire was sequenced with immunoSEQ multiplex PCR; TCRdb's copy has only in-frame clones and lacks some. This table holds 200,000 to 250,000 clones, about 80% found once. The sample taken for sequencing was PBMCs. The receptors stem from a man aged 35-49 years in good health and CMV-seronegative.

V gene TRBV4-3 combines with J gene TRBJ2-1, with 9 bases fitting TRBD1. CDR1 is LGHNA and CDR2 is YSLEER in the germline V gene. Trimming removed 2 bases from V and 5 bases from J; junction bases left unmatched: 7. The CDR3 runs 16 residues. Here the CDR3 reads CASSQYPRDRDNEQFF. The CDR3 nucleotides read TGCGCCAGCAGCCAATACCCAAGGGACAGGGACAATGAGCAGTTCTTC.

In this sample, this clone turned up a few times. The gene calls are TRBV28 and TRBJ2-4, with D unclear. The CDR3 runs to 14 residues. Germline V gene sequence: CDR1 MDHEN, CDR2 SYDVKM. Trimming pared 3 bases from V and 4 bases from J, leaving 10 bases between. As DNA, the CDR3 is TGTGCCAGCAGTTTCACAGCATCAAAAAACATTCAGTACTTC. Amino acids: CASSFTASKNIQYF. Together with reference TRBV28 and TRBJ2-4, the CDR3 gives the full variable domain: DVKVTQSSRYLVKRTGEKVFLECVQDMDHENMFWYRQDPGLGLRLIYFSYDVKMKEKGDIPEGYSVSREKKERFSLILESASTNQTSMYLCASSFTASKNIQYFGAGTRLSVL.

The chain has TRBV19 and TRBJ1-4; 7 bases match TRBD1. From germline, CDR1 is LNHDA and CDR2 SQIVND (reference sequence). V was pared by 5 bases and J by 4 bases, with 4 bases of the junction left unmatched. The CDR3 length is 14 residues. The CDR3: CASSPGQDNEKLFF. In nucleotides, the CDR3 is TGTGCCAGTAGTCCCGGACAGGATAATGAAAAACTGTTTTTT.

The rearrangement uses TRBV6-1 and TRBJ2-1, with TRBD2 as a possible D gene (6 bases). With 2 bases removed from V and 0 bases from J, the gap between germline ends came to 14 bases. This CDR3 is 17 amino acids long. Germline V CDR1 and CDR2: MNHNS, SASEGT. CDR3 sequence reads: CASSERQRVSSYNEQFF. The CDR3 DNA reads as TGTGCCAGCAGTGAACGGCAGCGGGTTAGCTCCTACAATGAGCAGTTCTTC.

The gene calls are TRBV7-3 and TRBJ2-7, with 7 bases fitting TRBD1. The germline CDR1 and CDR2 sequences are SGHTA and FQGTGA. After removal of 5 bases from V and 6 bases from J, the junction contained 13 bases not matched to a gene. CDR3 length equals 15 residues. The CDR3 DNA reads TGTGCCAGCAGCAATCCGGGACAGAACTATTCCGAGCAGTACTTC. Its protein is CASSNPGQNYSEQYF.

The chain combines TRBV28 with TRBJ2-1; the D gene is possibly TRBD1 (6 bases). CDR1 is MDHEN and CDR2 is SYDVKM in the germline V gene. Trimming removed 5 bases from V and 8 bases from J, with 13 bases in between. The CDR3 has 13 amino acids. As DNA, the CDR3 is TGTGCCAGCAGTCCCCAGCCAGGGGATGAGCAGTTCTTC. It translates to CASSPQPGDEQFF.

The V and J genes are TRBV14 and TRBJ1-5; TRBD1 is a possible D gene (5 bases). The CDR3 sequence is 15 residues long. V was shortened by 4 bases and J by 6 bases, with 16 bases between the two germline ends. The germline gives CDR1 SGHDN, CDR2 FVKESK. The CDR3 DNA sequence: TGTGCCAGCAGCCCCAGGGTTCGAGGTTGTCAGCCCCAGCATTTT. Its protein product is CASSPRVRGCQPQHF. The full variable domain, in which reference TRBV14 and TRBJ1-5 provide the parts outside the CDR3, is EAGVTQFPSHSVIEKGQTVTLRCDPISGHDNLYWYRRVMGKEIKFLLHFVKESKQDESGMPNNRFLAERTGGTYSTLKVQPAELEDSGVYFCASSPRVRGCQPQHFGDGTRLSIL.

This clone showed up just once. The chain joins TRBV5-6 to TRBJ2-7, with D unclear. The V end was cut by 0 bases, the J end by 6 bases, with 7 bases between. CDR3 size: 12 residues. Per germline, CDR1 SGHDT and CDR2 YYEEEE. CDR3 amino acids: CASSLARSEQYF. In DNA form, the CDR3 reads TGTGCCAGCAGCTTGGCCAGGTCCGAGCAGTACTTC.